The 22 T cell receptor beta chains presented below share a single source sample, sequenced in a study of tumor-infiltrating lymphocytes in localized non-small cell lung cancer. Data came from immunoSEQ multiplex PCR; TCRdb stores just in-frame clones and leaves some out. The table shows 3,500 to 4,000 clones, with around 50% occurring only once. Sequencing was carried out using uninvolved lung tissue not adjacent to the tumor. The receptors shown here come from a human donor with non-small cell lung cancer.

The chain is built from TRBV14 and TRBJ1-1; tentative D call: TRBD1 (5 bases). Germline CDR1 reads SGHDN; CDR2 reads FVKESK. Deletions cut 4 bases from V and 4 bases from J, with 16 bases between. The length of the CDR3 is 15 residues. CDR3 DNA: TGTGCCAGCAGCCCATCCGGGACTAGAATCACTGAAGCTTTCTTT. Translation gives CASSPSGTRITEAFF.

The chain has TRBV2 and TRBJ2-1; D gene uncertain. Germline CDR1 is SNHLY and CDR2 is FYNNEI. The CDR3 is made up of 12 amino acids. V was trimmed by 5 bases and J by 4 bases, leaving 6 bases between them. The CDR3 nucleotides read TGTGCCAGCAGTTCACTGTACAATGAGCAGTTCTTC. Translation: CASSSLYNEQFF.

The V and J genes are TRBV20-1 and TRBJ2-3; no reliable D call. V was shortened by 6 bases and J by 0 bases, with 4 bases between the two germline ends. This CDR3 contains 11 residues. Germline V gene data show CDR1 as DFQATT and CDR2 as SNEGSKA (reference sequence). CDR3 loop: CSAISTDTQYF. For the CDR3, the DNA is TGCAGTGCGATAAGCACAGATACGCAGTATTTT.

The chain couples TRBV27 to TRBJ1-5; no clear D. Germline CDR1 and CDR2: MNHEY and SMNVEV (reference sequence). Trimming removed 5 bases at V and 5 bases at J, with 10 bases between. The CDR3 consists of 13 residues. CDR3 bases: TGTGCCAGCAGTATCAAGGAGTATCAGCCCCAGCATTTT. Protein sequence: CASSIKEYQPQHF.

The CDR3 region is CASSGPEANSPLHF. In DNA form, the CDR3 reads TGTGCCAGCAGCGGACCGGAGGCAAATTCACCCCTCCACTTT. The genes are TRBV9 and TRBJ1-6; D ambiguous. CDR1 is SGDLS, CDR2 YYNGEE, per germline. Trimming pared 3 bases from V and 7 bases from J, leaving 11 bases between. There are 14 residues in the CDR3.

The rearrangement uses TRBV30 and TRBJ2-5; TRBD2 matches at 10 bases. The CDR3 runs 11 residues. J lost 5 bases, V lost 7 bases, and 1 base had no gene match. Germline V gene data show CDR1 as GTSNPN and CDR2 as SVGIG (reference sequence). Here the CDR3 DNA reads TGTGCCTCTAGCGGGAGCGAGACCCAGTACTTC. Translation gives CASSGSETQYF.

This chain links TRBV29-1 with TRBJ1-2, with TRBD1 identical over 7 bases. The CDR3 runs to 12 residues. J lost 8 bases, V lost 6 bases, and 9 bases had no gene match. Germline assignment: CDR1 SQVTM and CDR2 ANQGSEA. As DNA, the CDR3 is TGCAGCGTGATCTACAGGGGAAGAGGCTACACCTTC. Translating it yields CSVIYRGRGYTF.

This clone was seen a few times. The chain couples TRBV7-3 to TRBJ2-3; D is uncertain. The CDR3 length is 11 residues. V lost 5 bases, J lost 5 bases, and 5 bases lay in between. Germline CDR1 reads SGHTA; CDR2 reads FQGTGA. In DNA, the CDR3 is TGTGCCAGCAGCCCTCGAGATACGCAGTATTTT. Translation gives CASSPRDTQYF.

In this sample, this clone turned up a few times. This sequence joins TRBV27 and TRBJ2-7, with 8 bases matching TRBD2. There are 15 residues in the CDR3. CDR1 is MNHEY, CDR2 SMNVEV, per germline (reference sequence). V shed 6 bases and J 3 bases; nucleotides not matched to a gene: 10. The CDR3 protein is CASSPSVLADYEQYF. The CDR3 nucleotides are TGTGCCAGCAGCCCGTCGGTACTAGCGGACTACGAGCAGTACTTC.

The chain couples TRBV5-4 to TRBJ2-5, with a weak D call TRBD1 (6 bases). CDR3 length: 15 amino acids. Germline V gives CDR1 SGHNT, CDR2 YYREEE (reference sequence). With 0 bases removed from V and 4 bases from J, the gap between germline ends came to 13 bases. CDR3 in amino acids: CASSLDQGRGETQYF. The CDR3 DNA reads TGTGCCAGCAGCTTGGACCAGGGGCGCGGAGAGACCCAGTACTTC.

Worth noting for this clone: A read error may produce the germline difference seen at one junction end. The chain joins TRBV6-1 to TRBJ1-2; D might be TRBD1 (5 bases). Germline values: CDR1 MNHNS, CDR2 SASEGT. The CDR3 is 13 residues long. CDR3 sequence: CASIPSKDRGCTF. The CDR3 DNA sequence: TGTGCCAGCATTCCTTCCAAGGACCGGGGCTGCACCTTC.

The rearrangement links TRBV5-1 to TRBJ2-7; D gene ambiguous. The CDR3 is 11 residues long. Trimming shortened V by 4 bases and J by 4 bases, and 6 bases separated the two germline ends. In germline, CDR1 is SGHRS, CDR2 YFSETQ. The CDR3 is CASSGIYEQYF. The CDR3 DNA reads TGCGCCAGCAGCGGGATTTACGAGCAGTACTTC. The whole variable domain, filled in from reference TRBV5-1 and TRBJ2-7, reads KAGVTQTPRYLIKTRGQQVTLSCSPISGHRSVSWYQQTPGQGLQFLFEYFSETQRNKGNFPGRFSGRQFSNSRSEMNVSTLELGDSALYLCASSGIYEQYFGPGTRLTVT.

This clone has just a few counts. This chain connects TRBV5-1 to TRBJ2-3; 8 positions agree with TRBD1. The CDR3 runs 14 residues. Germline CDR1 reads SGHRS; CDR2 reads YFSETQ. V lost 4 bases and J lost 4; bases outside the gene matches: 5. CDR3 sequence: CASSIAGGADTQYF. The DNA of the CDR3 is TGCGCCAGCAGCATCGCAGGGGGCGCAGATACGCAGTATTTT.

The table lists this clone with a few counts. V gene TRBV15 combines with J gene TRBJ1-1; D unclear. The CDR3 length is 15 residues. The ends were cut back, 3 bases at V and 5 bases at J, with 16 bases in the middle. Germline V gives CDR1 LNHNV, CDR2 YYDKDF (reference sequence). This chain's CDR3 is CATSRGRTGRTEAFF. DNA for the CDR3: TGTGCCACCAGCAGGGGCCGTACGGGGAGGACTGAAGCTTTCTTT.

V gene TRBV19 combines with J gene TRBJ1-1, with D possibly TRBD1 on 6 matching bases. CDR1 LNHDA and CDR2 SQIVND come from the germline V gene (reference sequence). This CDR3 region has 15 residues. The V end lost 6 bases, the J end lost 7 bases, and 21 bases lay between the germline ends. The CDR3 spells CASRPRGGGRGEAFF. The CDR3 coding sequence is TGTGCCAGTAGACCAAGGGGCGGGGGCCGGGGTGAAGCTTTCTTT.

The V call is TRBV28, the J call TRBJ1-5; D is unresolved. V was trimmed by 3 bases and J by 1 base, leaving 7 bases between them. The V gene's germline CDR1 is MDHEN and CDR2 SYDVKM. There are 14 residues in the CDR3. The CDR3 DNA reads TGTGCCAGCAGTTTTGCGGGGAGCAATCAGCCCCAGCATTTT. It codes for CASSFAGSNQPQHF.

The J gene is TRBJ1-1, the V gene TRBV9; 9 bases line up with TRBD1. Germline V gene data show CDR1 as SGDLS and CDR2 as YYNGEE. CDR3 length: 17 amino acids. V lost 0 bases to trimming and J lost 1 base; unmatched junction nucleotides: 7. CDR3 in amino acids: CASSVDPTGQGNTEAFF. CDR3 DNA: TGTGCCAGCAGCGTAGACCCGACGGGACAGGGGAACACTGAAGCTTTCTTT.

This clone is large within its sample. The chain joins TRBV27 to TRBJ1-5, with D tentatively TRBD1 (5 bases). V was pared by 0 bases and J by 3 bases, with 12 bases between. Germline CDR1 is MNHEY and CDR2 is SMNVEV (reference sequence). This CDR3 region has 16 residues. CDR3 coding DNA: TGTGCCAGCAGTTTATCGGGCAGGGCCACCAATCAGCCCCAGCATTTT. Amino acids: CASSLSGRATNQPQHF.

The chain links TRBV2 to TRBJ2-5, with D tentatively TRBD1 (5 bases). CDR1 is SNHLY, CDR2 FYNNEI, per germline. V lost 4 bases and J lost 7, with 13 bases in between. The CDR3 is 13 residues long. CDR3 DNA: TGTGCCAGCAGTGGTAGAGCAGGGCGGACCCAGTACTTC. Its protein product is CASSGRAGRTQYF. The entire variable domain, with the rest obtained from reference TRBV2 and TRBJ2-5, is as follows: EPEVTQTPSHQVTQMGQEVILRCVPISNHLYFYWYRQILGQKVEFLVSFYNNEISEKSEIFDDQFSVERPDGSNFTLKIRSTKLEDSAMYFCASSGRAGRTQYFGPGTRLLVL.

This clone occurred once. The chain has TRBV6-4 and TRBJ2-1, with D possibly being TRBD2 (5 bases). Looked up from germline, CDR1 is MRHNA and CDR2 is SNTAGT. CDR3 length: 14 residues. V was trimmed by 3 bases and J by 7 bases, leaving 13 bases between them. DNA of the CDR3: TGTGCCAGCAGTGAGGGAGCCTGGGGAAATGAGCAGTTCTTC. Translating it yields CASSEGAWGNEQFF.

CDR3 sequence: CASSYGGGGYEQYF. For the CDR3, the DNA is TGTGCCAGCAGTTACGGTGGGGGAGGCTACGAGCAGTACTTC. The rearrangement uses TRBV6-5 and TRBJ2-7; TRBD2 might be the D (6 bases). Between the trimmed V and J ends, which lost 2 bases and 3 bases, there was a span of 11 bases. The CDR3 is 14 amino acids. Germline loops: CDR1 MNHEY, CDR2 SVGAGI.

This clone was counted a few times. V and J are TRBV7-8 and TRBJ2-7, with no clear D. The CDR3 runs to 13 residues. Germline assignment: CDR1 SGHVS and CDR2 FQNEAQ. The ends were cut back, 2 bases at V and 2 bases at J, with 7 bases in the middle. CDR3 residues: CASSLNRAYEQYF. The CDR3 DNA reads TGTGCCAGCAGCTTAAACCGCGCCTACGAGCAGTACTTC. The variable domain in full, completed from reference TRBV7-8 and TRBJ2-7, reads GAGVSQSPRYKVAKRGQDVALRCDPISGHVSLFWYQQALGQGPEFLTYFQNEAQLDKSGLPSDRFFAERPEGSVSTLKIQRTQQEDSAVYLCASSLNRAYEQYFGPGTRLTVT.